This TCR beta chain came from a study of cytomegalovirus exposure and HLA in healthy donors. About this clone itself: The antigen remains unidentified.

PCR used 60 Vbeta primers and 13 Jbeta primers. Measured with immunoSEQ multiplex PCR; TCRdb has only the in-frame clones, and not every one. The table has around 80,000 clones, less than 80% seen once. The CDR3 consists of 15 residues. After removal of 1 base from V and 3 bases from J, the junction contained 5 bases not matched to a gene. Germline lookup yields CDR1 SEHNR and CDR2 FQNEAQ (reference sequence). General study results and limits: The authors later linked a missense DCLRE1C variant to TCR beta V- and J-gene trimming.

The V call is TRBV7-9, the J call TRBJ2-7, with TRBD2 matching 8 bases. This TCR was recovered from a man aged 40-50 years in good health and CMV-seropositive. Sequenced material: PBMCs. The CDR3 nucleotides read TGTGCCAGCAGCTTAGGCGGGGGGCGAAGCTACGAGCAGTACTTC. Amino acids: CASSLGGGRSYEQYF.